These T cell receptor beta chains were read from a single sample in a study of tumor-infiltrating lymphocytes in primary liver carcinoma. TCRdb reprocessed the multiplex PCR reads via MiXCR and lists one record per CDR3 protein. Among 100,000 or so distinct CDR3 sequences, around 83% were seen once, and the ten largest hold approximately 21%. The sequencing input was liver tumor tissue from sampling region 3. These receptors were collected from a middle-aged man with primary liver carcinoma and hepatitis B virus infection. Both conserved end residues are part of each CDR3. Each record gives: clone size, D gene, V gene, J gene, CDR3 protein, CDR3 DNA. A D gene is named only where the DNA matches it firmly. Rows may omit the clone size; those that give it use once, few, many or a size class.

>NA|TRBD1|TRBV12-3/TRBV12-4|TRBJ2-3
CTGSFTGGGDTQYF
TGTACCGGCAGTTTCACAGGGGGTGGGGATACGCAGTATTTT
>NA|NA|TRBV11-2|TRBJ1-4
CASSFEQEGGKLFF
TGTGCCAGCAGCTTCGAGCAAGAAGGGGGAAAACTGTTTTTT
>NA|NA|TRBV29-1|TRBJ2-7
CSAMTSGTSTPYEPYF
TGCAGCGCCATGACATCTGGGACCAGCACACCCTACGAGCCGTACTTC
>NA|NA|TRBV6-1|TRBJ1-5
CASSRAGDLSIQPQHF
TGTGCCAGCTCAAGGGCAGGGGATCTTAGCATTCAGCCCCAGCATTTT
>NA|NA|TRBV6-1|TRBJ2-7
CASSEDSGRFIRGQYF
TGTGCCAGCAGTGAAGATTCGGGACGTTTTATACGGGGGCAGTACTTC
>medium-sized|NA|TRBV6-1|TRBJ2-5
CASSEAVGGQETQYF
TGTGCCAGCAGTGAAGCGGTGGGCGGCCAAGAGACCCAGTACTTC
>many|NA|TRBV30|TRBJ2-4
CAVESSVAKNIQYF
TGTGCCGTGGAGAGTTCGGTAGCCAAAAACATTCAGTACTTC
>NA|NA|TRBV5-6|TRBJ1-6
CASFGRSSYYSSHLHF
TGTGCCAGCTTCGGCAGGTCGAGCTACTATAGTTCACACCTCCACTTT
>NA|NA|TRBV5-6|TRBJ2-2
CASSLRTVSTGKLFF
TGTGCCAGCAGCCTGCGCACAGTCAGCACCGGGAAGCTGTTTTTT
>NA|NA|TRBV30|TRBJ2-5
CALNTGRAETQYF
TGTGCCTTAAACACAGGGCGGGCAGAGACCCAATACTTC
>many|TRBD1|TRBV29-1|TRBJ1-1
CSVEGQGVPEAFF
TGCAGCGTTGAAGGACAGGGAGTCCCTGAAGCTTTCTTT
>NA|TRBD2|TRBV4-2|TRBJ2-3
CAIGRRTGGTDTQYF
TGTGCCATCGGCCGAAGGACGGGGGGAACAGATACGCAGTATTTT
>many|TRBD1|TRBV29-1|TRBJ2-7
CSGAQGDPYEQYF
TGCAGCGGGGCACAGGGGGACCCCTACGAGCAGTACTTC
>once|NA|TRBV5-1|TRBJ2-5
CASIWDQETQYF
TGCGCCAGCATCTGGGACCAAGAGACACAGTACTTC
>NA|NA|TRBV12-3/TRBV12-4|TRBJ2-6
CASSRTRLVPGRASGANVLNF
TGTGCCAGCAGTCGGACACGACTAGTCCCCGGTCGGGCCTCTGGAGCCAACGTCCTGAATTTC
>NA|NA|TRBV5-6|TRBJ2-6
CASSRFSSGASILTF
TGTGCCAGCAGCAGATTTTCCTCTGGGGCCAGCATCCTGACTTTC
>many|NA|TRBV7-9|TRBJ2-7
CASTSRDEQYF
TGTGCCAGCACCTCGCGGGACGAGCAGTACTTC
>NA|TRBD2|TRBV28|TRBJ2-7
CAISRGGSSYEHYF
TGTGCCATCAGTAGGGGCGGGAGCTCCTACGAGCACTACTTC
>NA|NA|TRBV4-2|TRBJ2-7
CASSQDRKKHYF
TGTGCCAGCAGTCAAGATCGGAAGAAGCATTACTTC
>NA|NA|TRBV29-1|TRBJ1-5
CSAEGGVNQPQHF
TGCAGCGCCGAAGGGGGAGTGAATCAGCCACAGCATTTT
>NA|TRBD2|TRBV4-1|TRBJ2-7
CASSQTSGSSYVQYF
TGCGCCAGCAGCCAAACTAGCGGTAGCTCCTACGTGCAATACTTC
>many|NA|TRBV25-1|TRBJ2-1
CASSELKRERGNEQFF
TGTGCCAGCAGTGAATTAAAGCGAGAGCGAGGCAATGAGCAGTTCTTC
>NA|NA|TRBV6-5|TRBJ2-3
CASRTPGPCTQYF
TGTGCCAGCAGAACCCCGGGCCCATGCACGCAGTATTTT
>NA|NA|TRBV29-1|TRBJ1-5
CSLVGHINQPQHF
TGTAGCCTTGTCGGACATATCAATCAGCCCCAGCATTTT
>NA|NA|TRBV12-3/TRBV12-4|TRBJ1-2
CTSSWTRGYDGYTF
TGTACCAGCTCATGGACACGGGGCTATGATGGCTACACCTTC
>NA|NA|TRBV10-3|TRBJ2-1
CAIRTGRGAYNEQFF
TGTGCCATCAGAACCGGAAGAGGGGCGTACAATGAGCAGTTCTTC
>NA|TRBD2|TRBV6-2/TRBV6-3|TRBJ2-1
CDSSSPASGSVERGEQFF
TGTGACAGCAGCTCCCCGGCTAGCGGGAGTGTAGAGAGGGGTGAGCAGTTCTTC
>NA|TRBD1|TRBV4-3|TRBJ1-6
CTSNFWDRGRNSPLHF
TGCACCAGCAACTTCTGGGACAGGGGAAGGAATTCACCCCTCCACTTT
>NA|NA|TRBV11-1|TRBJ2-1
CASTRLVGGVQFF
TGTGCCAGCACGCGACTGGTTGGGGGAGTGCAGTTTTTC
>NA|NA|TRBV11-2|TRBJ2-7
CASSSRWIGENGQYF
TGTGCCAGCAGCTCACGGTGGATAGGGGAAAACGGGCAGTACTTC
>NA|NA|TRBV7-9|TRBJ2-7
CASNTTGPPYEQHF
TGTGCCAGCAACACTACGGGCCCCCCATACGAGCAGCACTTC
>NA|NA|TRBV14|TRBJ2-6
CASSQCAAGANVLTF
TGTGCCAGCAGCCAATGTGCAGCTGGGGCCAACGTCTTGACTTTC
>NA|TRBD1|TRBV14|TRBJ1-1
CASSRGQDRMITEAFF
TGTGCCAGCAGCCGGGGACAGGACAGAATGATCACTGAAGCTTTCTTT
>NA|NA|TRBV6-5|TRBJ2-5
CSSSNTELRYF
TGTTCCAGCAGTAACACGGAACTAAGGTACTTC
>NA|TRBD2|TRBV29-1|TRBJ2-2
CSVEGTRDTGELLF
TGCAGCGTTGAAGGGACTAGAGACACTGGGGAGCTGTTGTTT
>NA|TRBD2|TRBV4-3|TRBJ2-5
CANSQYLAEEETQYF
TGCGCCAACAGTCAATATCTAGCGGAGGAAGAGACTCAGTACTTC
>medium-sized|TRBD1|TRBV6-6|TRBJ2-1
CASSYSVGQGIHNEQFF
TGTGCCAGCAGTTACTCGGTGGGACAGGGCATACACAATGAGCAGTTCTTC
>NA|NA|TRBV5-1|TRBJ2-1
CASSLGGDNVQLF
TGCGCCAGTAGCTTAGGTGGGGACAATGTGCAGTTATTC
>NA|TRBD2|TRBV12-3/TRBV12-4|TRBJ2-1
CASSTRLAGRGEQFF
TGTGCCAGTAGTACGAGACTAGCGGGAAGGGGTGAGCAGTTCTTC
>many|TRBD2|TRBV6-2/TRBV6-3|TRBJ2-3
CASSYTLAGGPEYF
TGTGCCAGCAGTTACACCCTAGCGGGAGGCCCAGAGTATTTT
>NA|NA|TRBV5-1|TRBJ1-1
CASRSDMNTEAFF
TGCGCCAGCAGATCCGACATGAACACTGAAGCCTTCTTT
>NA|TRBD2|TRBV4-3|TRBJ2-3
CANSQDLPSGTSGRADTQYF
TGCGCTAACAGCCAAGATCTTCCATCCGGGACTAGCGGGAGAGCAGATACGCAGTATTTT
>NA|NA|TRBV4-2|TRBJ2-3
CASSLRGRSTDTQYF
TGTGCCAGCAGCCTAAGAGGCCGGAGCACAGATACGCAGTATTTT
>NA|NA|TRBV28|TRBJ2-7
CASSLDKGRFHEQHF
TGTGCCAGCAGTTTAGACAAGGGGCGCTTTCACGAGCAGCACTTC
>NA|NA|TRBV7-2|TRBJ1-2
CVSSPGSPYGYTF
TGTGTCAGCAGCCCCGGGTCGCCCTATGGCTACACCTTC
>NA|NA|TRBV5-4|TRBJ2-4
CASSPTSSNKNIQYF
TGTGCCAGCAGCCCCACTAGTAGCAACAAAAACATTCAGTACTTC
>NA|TRBD2|TRBV14|TRBJ2-1
CASSAVAGWVNNGQLF
TGTGCCAGCAGTGCTGTAGCGGGATGGGTAAACAATGGGCAGCTCTTC